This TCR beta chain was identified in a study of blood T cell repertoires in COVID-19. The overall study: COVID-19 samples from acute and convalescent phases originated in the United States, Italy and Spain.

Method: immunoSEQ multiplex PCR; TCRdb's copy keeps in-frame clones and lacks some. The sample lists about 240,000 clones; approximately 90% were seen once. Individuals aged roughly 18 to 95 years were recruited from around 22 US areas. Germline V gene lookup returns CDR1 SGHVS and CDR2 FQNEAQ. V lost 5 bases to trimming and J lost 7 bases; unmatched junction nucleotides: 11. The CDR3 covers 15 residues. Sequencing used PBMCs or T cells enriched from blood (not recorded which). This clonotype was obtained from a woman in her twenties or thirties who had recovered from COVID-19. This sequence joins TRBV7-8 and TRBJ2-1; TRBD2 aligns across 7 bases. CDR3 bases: TGTGCCAGCAGCCTCAAGCGGGATTCTCTGAATGAGCAGTTCTTC. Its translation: CASSLKRDSLNEQFF.